These 2 T cell receptor beta chains originate from one sample sequenced in a study of control samples from healthy donors and cancer patients. TCRdb keeps only in-frame clones here, not all; method: immunoSEQ multiplex PCR. Here the sample spans roughly 39,000 clones, 80% to 95% being singletons. The sequenced material came from blood. These receptors were taken from a woman between 50 and 59 years old in good health.

The chain combines TRBV4-1 with TRBJ2-7; unclear D gene. V lost 3 bases, J lost 2 bases, and 11 bases lay in between. The CDR3 runs to 14 residues. Germline V CDR1 and CDR2: MGHRA, YSYEKL. Written as DNA, the CDR3 is TGCGCCAGCAGCCATAAATTGCCACCCTACGAGCAGTACTTC. As protein: CASSHKLPPYEQYF.

The chain joins TRBV20-1 to TRBJ1-1; D gene uncertain. This CDR3 region has 11 residues. CDR1 is DFQATT, CDR2 SNEGSKA, per germline (reference sequence). V was cut by 3 bases and J by 6 bases, with 8 bases left in between. In DNA form, the CDR3 reads TGCAGTGCTAGCCGTCCGCCTGAAGCTTTCTTT. Protein sequence: CSASRPPEAFF.